The sequence of this T cell receptor beta chain was determined in a study of early T cells in non-severe SARS-CoV-2 infection. The CDR3 has 14 amino acids. The V gene lost 6 bases and the J gene lost 4 bases, with 14 bases spanning the gap. MiXCR, run by TCRdb on the 5' RACE reads, gives a single entry per CDR3 protein. The sample records about 61,000 distinct CDR3 sequences, less than 10% being singletons. V gene TRBV12-3 or TRBV12-4 combines with J gene TRBJ2-3; tentative D call: TRBD2 (6 bases). The sequenced material came from whole blood. The source of this sequence is an adult who was a healthcare worker with PCR-confirmed SARS-CoV-2 infection or an uninfected control (not recorded which). The CDR3 protein is CASRDSGVSDTQYF. In nucleotides, the CDR3 is TGTGCCAGCAGGGATTCGGGGGTTTCAGATACGCAGTATTTT.